Presented here are 32 T cell receptor beta chains from one specimen sequenced in a study of OX40 agonist ivuxolimab in advanced cancers. Sequencing was performed with immunoSEQ multiplex PCR; in TCRdb, only in-frame clones are kept and a portion is missing. This table holds 57,000 or so clones, 93% found once. Specimen: CD4+ or CD8+ T cells sorted from blood, collected in a trial of the OX40 agonist ivuxolimab. These receptors were obtained from an adult with an advanced solid tumor such as melanoma, head and neck, liver or kidney cancer.

This clone was seen once. The CDR3 reads CASSPPKLVLGAYEQYF. The DNA for the CDR3 is TGTGCCAGCAGCCCACCCAAACTCGTCTTAGGGGCCTACGAGCAGTACTTC. The chain couples TRBV7-9 to TRBJ2-7; the D gene is possibly TRBD1 (5 bases). CDR1 and CDR2 (germline): SEHNR, FQNEAQ (reference sequence). The CDR3 sequence is 17 residues long. The germline V and J ends were trimmed by 5 bases and 2 bases, with 22 bases remaining between them.

The V call is TRBV7-9, the J call TRBJ2-5; tentative D call: TRBD1 (6 bases). Germline values: CDR1 SEHNR, CDR2 FQNEAQ (reference sequence). The CDR3 totals 15 residues. Trimming took 1 base from V and 1 from J, leaving 10 bases between them. CDR3 DNA sequence: TGTGCCAGCAGCTTAGGGGGCAGGGGCCAAGAGACCCAGTACTTC. Protein product: CASSLGGRGQETQYF.

The genes are TRBV7-2 and TRBJ1-2; 8 positions match TRBD1. The CDR3 totals 13 residues. Trimming removed 6 bases from V and 5 bases from J; junction bases left unmatched: 5. Germline V gene lookup returns CDR1 SGHTA and CDR2 FQGNSA. The CDR3 sequence is CASSSRGPYGYTF. DNA of the CDR3: TGTGCCAGCAGTTCCAGGGGGCCATATGGCTACACCTTC. The full variable domain, in which reference TRBV7-2 and TRBJ1-2 provide the parts outside the CDR3, is GAGVSQSPSNKVTEKGKDVELRCDPISGHTALYWYRQSLGQGLEFLIYFQGNSAPDKSGLPSDRFSAERTGGSVSTLTIQRTQQEDSAVYLCASSSRGPYGYTFGSGTRLTVV.

This clone occurred a few times. The rearrangement uses TRBV7-6 and TRBJ2-7, with a weak D call TRBD1 (5 bases). Germline CDR1 SGHVS, CDR2 FNYEAQ. V was cut by 5 bases and J by 5 bases, with 16 bases left in between. The CDR3 contains 14 residues. CDR3 nucleotides: TGTGCCAGCAGCCCCCTAGACAGATTCCACGAGCAGTACTTC. Translating gives CASSPLDRFHEQYF.

CDR3 sequence (DNA): TGTGCCAGCAGTTCCTGGGGAAACGAGGGGACAGATACGCAGTATTTT. Amino acid sequence: CASSSWGNEGTDTQYF. V gene TRBV27 combines with J gene TRBJ2-3; D tentatively fits TRBD1 or TRBD2 (5 bases each). Germline V CDR1 and CDR2: MNHEY, SMNVEV (reference sequence). The V gene lost 4 bases and the J gene lost 3 bases, with 17 bases spanning the gap. This CDR3 is 16 amino acids long.

V is TRBV13 and J is TRBJ2-3, with D perhaps given as TRBD1 or TRBD2 (6 bases each). The CDR3 loop spans 16 amino acids. Germline V CDR1 and CDR2: PRHDT, FYEKMQ (reference sequence). V lost 2 bases and J 0 bases, leaving 12 bases between the germline ends. The CDR3 protein is CASSLRGAGSTDTQYF. As DNA, the CDR3 is TGTGCCAGCAGCTTAAGGGGGGCGGGAAGCACAGATACGCAGTATTTT.

The V call is TRBV11-2, the J call TRBJ2-1; 8 positions agree with TRBD1. Germline values: CDR1 SGHAT, CDR2 FQNNGV. J was trimmed by 5 bases and V by 5 bases; bases with no gene match: 8. The CDR3 is 15 residues long. In nucleotides, the CDR3 is TGTGCCAGCAGCAGACGGACAGGGTCGGACAATGAGCAGTTCTTC. This codes for CASSRRTGSDNEQFF. The full variable domain, rest sourced from reference TRBV11-2 and TRBJ2-1, is EAGVAQSPRYKIIEKRQSVAFWCNPISGHATLYWYQQILGQGPKLLIQFQNNGVVDDSQLPKDRFSAERLKGVDSTLKIQPAKLEDSAVYLCASSRRTGSDNEQFFGPGTRLTVL.

V is TRBV5-1 and J is TRBJ2-1; unclear D gene. CDR3 size: 17 residues. Trimming shortened V by 2 bases and J by 0 bases, and 15 bases separated the two germline ends. Germline V gives CDR1 SGHRS, CDR2 YFSETQ. Here the CDR3 reads CASSFSAAQSSYNEQFF. The CDR3 DNA follows: TGCGCCAGCAGCTTTTCGGCGGCCCAGAGCTCCTACAATGAGCAGTTCTTC.

V gene TRBV19 combines with J gene TRBJ2-2; D might be TRBD1 (6 bases). CDR1 and CDR2 (germline): LNHDA, SQIVND (reference sequence). The CDR3 consists of 15 residues. V was clipped by 6 bases and J by 1 base, with 12 bases between them. The DNA for the CDR3 is TGTGCCAGTAGGTTCCCGACAGGGAACACCGGGGAGCTGTTTTTT. Amino acid sequence: CASRFPTGNTGELFF.

The chain combines TRBV28 with TRBJ2-3; no clear D gene. Germline loops: CDR1 MDHEN, CDR2 SYDVKM. V was cut by 10 bases and J by 4 bases, with 18 bases left in between. CDR3 size: 14 residues. The CDR3 sequence is CAIQVGLLADTQYF. The CDR3 bases are TGTGCCATCCAAGTTGGGCTTCTCGCAGATACGCAGTATTTT. The full variable domain, completed using reference TRBV28 and TRBJ2-3, is DVKVTQSSRYLVKRTGEKVFLECVQDMDHENMFWYRQDPGLGLRLIYFSYDVKMKEKGDIPEGYSVSREKKERFSLILESASTNQTSMYLCAIQVGLLADTQYFGPGTRLTVL.

The genes are TRBV19 and TRBJ2-1; 8 bases are a match to TRBD1. CDR3 length equals 15 residues. Looked up from germline, CDR1 is LNHDA and CDR2 is SQIVND (reference sequence). The J segment lost 4 bases and the V segment lost 3 bases, leaving 5 bases of the junction unmatched. The CDR3 nucleotides are TGTGCCAGTAGTATCCCGGACAGGGATTACAATGAGCAGTTCTTC. It encodes CASSIPDRDYNEQFF.

The CDR3 here is CASSYAEGAGIYGYTF. Here the CDR3 DNA reads TGTGCCAGCAGTTACGCAGAGGGGGCGGGGATCTATGGCTACACCTTC. The V call is TRBV6-6, the J call TRBJ1-2, with 7 positions matching TRBD1. The CDR3 runs to 16 residues. Germline lookup yields CDR1 MNHNY and CDR2 SVGAGI (reference sequence). Trimming at V came to 2 bases and at J to 4 bases, leaving 10 bases not matched to a gene.

This rearrangement joins TRBV2 to TRBJ1-6; no clear D gene. The V and J ends lost 1 base and 10 bases respectively, with 11 bases between them. The CDR3 totals 14 residues. Germline V gene sequence: CDR1 SNHLY, CDR2 FYNNEI. The CDR3: CASSEDGGYSPLHF. The CDR3 bases are TGTGCCAGCAGTGAAGATGGAGGTTACTCACCCCTCCACTTT. Together with reference TRBV2 and TRBJ1-6, the CDR3 gives the full variable domain: EPEVTQTPSHQVTQMGQEVILRCVPISNHLYFYWYRQILGQKVEFLVSFYNNEISEKSEIFDDQFSVERPDGSNFTLKIRSTKLEDSAMYFCASSEDGGYSPLHFGNGTRLTVT.

This chain connects TRBV27 to TRBJ1-2, with D perhaps matching TRBD1 (6 bases). V lost 0 bases, J lost 4 bases, and 9 bases lay in between. The CDR3 has 14 amino acids. The germline V gene has CDR1 MNHEY and CDR2 SMNVEV (reference sequence). CDR3 amino acids: CASSLSVRGYGYTF. CDR3 nucleotide sequence: TGTGCCAGCAGTTTATCAGTCAGGGGCTATGGCTACACCTTC.

The chain has TRBV4-3 and TRBJ2-6, with a tentative D call TRBD2 (5 bases). Germline loops: CDR1 LGHNA, CDR2 YSLEER. Deletions cut 0 bases from V and 2 bases from J, with 17 bases between. The CDR3 length is 19 residues. The DNA for the CDR3 is TGCGCCAGCAGCCAAGATGCCCCTCCCTCCGGGGCTGGGGCCAACGTCCTGACTTTC. Encoded protein: CASSQDAPPSGAGANVLTF.

The chain recombines TRBV19 with TRBJ2-1, with 10 bases lining up with TRBD2. CDR1 LNHDA and CDR2 SQIVND come from the germline V gene (reference sequence). V lost 3 bases to trimming and J lost 6 bases; unmatched junction nucleotides: 8. This CDR3 is 16 amino acids long. In nucleotides, the CDR3 is TGTGCCAGTAGTATCTTCACTAGCGGGACTAGCAATGAGCAGTTCTTC. Its protein is CASSIFTSGTSNEQFF. Full variable domain (missing parts from reference TRBV19 and TRBJ2-1): DGGITQSPKYLFRKEGQNVTLSCEQNLNHDAMYWYRQDPGQGLRLIYYSQIVNDFQKGDIAEGYSVSREKKESFPLTVTSAQKNPTAFYLCASSIFTSGTSNEQFFGPGTRLTVL.

V and J are TRBV15 and TRBJ2-5; D possibly corresponds to TRBD1 (6 bases). Germline CDR1 is LNHNV and CDR2 is YYDKDF (reference sequence). Trimming pared 3 bases from V and 0 bases from J, leaving 8 bases between. There are 14 residues in the CDR3. CDR3 region: CATSSTGYQETQYF. The CDR3 DNA reads TGTGCCACCAGCAGTACAGGGTACCAAGAGACCCAGTACTTC. Looking up the rest from reference TRBV15 and TRBJ2-5 gives the full variable domain: DAMVIQNPRYQVTQFGKPVTLSCSQTLNHNVMYWYQQKSSQAPKLLFHYYDKDFNNEADTPDNFQSRRPNTSFCFLDIRSPGLGDTAMYLCATSSTGYQETQYFGPGTRLLVL.

The chain links TRBV13 to TRBJ2-3; 8 nucleotides line up with TRBD2. CDR1 and CDR2 (germline): PRHDT, FYEKMQ (reference sequence). V lost 10 bases to trimming and J lost 4 bases; unmatched junction nucleotides: 10. This CDR3 is built from 14 residues. The DNA for the CDR3 is TGTGCCACCGAGAGCGGGAGTAACCCAGATACGCAGTATTTT. It codes for CATESGSNPDTQYF.

The CDR3 DNA follows: TGTGCCAGCACCCTCCTAGCGGGAGGTGGATACGAGCAGTACTTC. Translated: CASTLLAGGGYEQYF. The V call is TRBV2, the J call TRBJ2-7; 11 bases agree with TRBD2. Trimming removed 7 bases from V and 4 bases from J; junction bases left unmatched: 9. The V gene's germline CDR1 is SNHLY and CDR2 FYNNEI. This CDR3 is 15 amino acids long.

The genes are TRBV27 and TRBJ2-7; 13 nucleotides line up with TRBD2. The CDR3 contains 14 residues. V was clipped by 6 bases and J by 5 bases; unmatched bases: 4. CDR1 and CDR2 from the germline V gene are MNHEY and SMNVEV (reference sequence). The CDR3 region is CASSPGTSGNEQYF. In nucleotides, the CDR3 is TGTGCCAGCAGCCCTGGGACTAGCGGGAACGAGCAGTACTTC.

The V and J genes are TRBV7-8 and TRBJ2-7; D is perhaps TRBD1 or TRBD2 (5 bases each). Germline CDR1 is SGHVS and CDR2 is FQNEAQ. The length of the CDR3 is 14 residues. V lost 5 bases and J lost 3, with 14 bases in between. The CDR3 protein is CASSPMGRHYEQYF. In DNA, the CDR3 is TGTGCCAGCAGCCCTATGGGACGGCACTACGAGCAGTACTTC.

The chain uses TRBV30 and TRBJ2-3; TRBD1 might be the D (6 bases). The germline gives CDR1 GTSNPN, CDR2 SVGIG (reference sequence). The CDR3 length is 15 residues. V dropped 1 base and J dropped 2 bases, with 13 bases sitting between them. The CDR3 reads CAWSADSLSTDTQYF. The CDR3 DNA follows: TGTGCCTGGAGTGCGGACAGTCTGTCCACAGATACGCAGTATTTT.

The rearrangement joins TRBV27 to TRBJ2-1, with 7 bases identical to TRBD1. The junction had 8 bases not matched to a gene; V was cut back by 1 base and J by 8 bases. The V gene's germline CDR1 is MNHEY and CDR2 SMNVEV (reference sequence). The CDR3 loop spans 15 amino acids. CDR3 protein: CASSLWSTGDDEQFF. As DNA, the CDR3 is TGTGCCAGCAGTTTATGGTCAACAGGGGATGATGAGCAGTTCTTC.

The chain couples TRBV6-6 to TRBJ1-2; 7 nucleotides align to TRBD1. The CDR3 is made up of 13 amino acids. V shed 2 bases, J shed 7 bases, and the junction held 4 bases outside the gene matches. Per the germline V gene, CDR1 is MNHNY and CDR2 is SVGAGI (reference sequence). The CDR3 DNA follows: TGTGCCAGCAGTTACCACAGGGGTGTTGGCTACACCTTC. Protein product: CASSYHRGVGYTF.

The chain is built from TRBV7-8 and TRBJ2-5, with 7 bases that match TRBD1. Germline assignment: CDR1 SGHVS and CDR2 FQNEAQ. The CDR3 runs 17 residues. The V and J ends lost 1 base and 0 bases, in that order; junction bases with no gene match: 8. CDR3 sequence: CASSLGDRDSYQETQYF. For the CDR3, the DNA is TGTGCCAGCAGCTTAGGGGACCGGGACAGTTACCAAGAGACCCAGTACTTC.

The chain couples TRBV23-1 to TRBJ2-1, with D possibly matching TRBD2 (8 bases). TRBV23-1 is given ORF status, its function remaining uncertain. V was shortened by 2 bases and J by 7 bases, with 21 bases between the two germline ends. The CDR3 loop spans 17 amino acids. The CDR3: CASSQTGAGGPWNEQFF. The CDR3 DNA is TGCGCCAGCAGTCAAACAGGGGCGGGAGGACCCTGGAATGAGCAGTTCTTC.

V usage is TRBV5-5 and J usage is TRBJ2-7; 11 bases are shared with TRBD2. This CDR3 has 16 residues. CDR1 and CDR2 (germline): SGHKS, YYEKEE (reference sequence). Trimming took 1 base from V and 5 from J; bases not matched to a gene: 8. The DNA for the CDR3 is TGTGCCAGCAGCTTGCTAGCGGGAGGCTCCGAGAACGAGCAGTACTTC. Protein sequence: CASSLLAGGSENEQYF.

In its sample, this clone was seen once. The rearrangement joins TRBV7-2 to TRBJ2-1; either TRBD1 or TRBD2 may supply D (5 bases each). Germline CDR1 is SGHTA and CDR2 is FQGNSA. The V end was cut by 5 bases, the J end by 5 bases, with 16 bases between. The CDR3 runs 15 residues. The CDR3 is CASSKPGPPDNEQFF. In DNA form, the CDR3 reads TGTGCCAGCAGCAAACCGGGACCCCCGGACAATGAGCAGTTCTTC.

The V and J genes are TRBV19 and TRBJ1-1; D possibly corresponds to TRBD1 (5 bases). The CDR3 is 14 residues long. V was pared by 4 bases and J by 2 bases, with 11 bases between. CDR1 and CDR2 from the germline V gene are LNHDA and SQIVND (reference sequence). CDR3 in DNA: TGTGCCAGTAGTAAGAGGACACTTAACACTGAAGCTTTCTTT. Protein sequence: CASSKRTLNTEAFF.

This chain links TRBV7-9 with TRBJ2-1; D perhaps matches TRBD1 (6 bases). This CDR3 region has 17 residues. Germline CDR1 and CDR2: SEHNR and FQNEAQ (reference sequence). V shed 1 base and J shed 2 bases, with 15 bases lying between them. The CDR3 region has the DNA TGTGCCAGCAGCTTAGACCCTCGGAGGACAGCCTACAATGAGCAGTTCTTC. Translation: CASSLDPRRTAYNEQFF.

This chain joins TRBV4-1 and TRBJ2-1; 9 bases map to TRBD2. Germline lookup yields CDR1 MGHRA and CDR2 YSYEKL. CDR3 size: 13 residues. J was trimmed by 4 bases and V by 9 bases; bases with no gene match: 4. CDR3: CASSGSFYNEQFF. DNA for the CDR3: TGCGCCAGTAGCGGGAGTTTTTACAATGAGCAGTTCTTC.

The chain couples TRBV13 to TRBJ1-1, with 8 positions matching TRBD1. The germline V gene has CDR1 PRHDT and CDR2 FYEKMQ (reference sequence). V was clipped by 5 bases and J by 1 base; unmatched bases: 9. This CDR3 is 16 amino acids long. In DNA, the CDR3 is TGTGCCAGCAGCACTAGGACAGGGCAGGGGAACACTGAAGCTTTCTTT. It codes for CASSTRTGQGNTEAFF.